This T cell receptor beta chain originates from a study of CD8 T cells in Susac syndrome. When the RNA was reverse transcribed, random hexamers were used with an input of 0.5 to 1 ug. A multiplex approach, immunoSEQ multiplex PCR, amplified TCR beta CDR3 across 54 Vbeta and 13 Jbeta. TCRdb re-called the immunoSEQ multiplex PCR reads through MiXCR, storing one row per CDR3 protein. The data show 130,000 or so distinct CDR3 sequences, around 86% seen once. The T cells that were sequenced for TCR beta were CD8+ and CD4+ cells from blood. Both CD4+ and CD8+ T cells were negatively isolated, and TEMRA cells underwent FACS enrichment. CDR1 is SGHTA, CDR2 FQGNSA, per germline. CDR3 size: 19 residues. V was pared by 5 bases and J by 2 bases, with 25 bases between.

The V gene is TRBV7-2, the J gene TRBJ2-1; D is possibly TRBD2 (5 bases). Sequencing was carried out using CD8+ T cells from PBMCs. The source of this sequence is a human donor with multiple sclerosis. The CDR3 loop reads CASSPPTWTEAATYNEQFF. CDR3 nucleotide sequence: TGTGCCAGCAGCCCCCCAACCTGGACTGAGGCCGCCACCTACAATGAGCAGTTCTTC.